This record covers a single T cell receptor (beta chain). What it binds is not known. These data come from a study of OX40 agonist ivuxolimab in advanced cancers. Overall study findings and caveats: Among the lowest peripheral clonal expansion occurred in 0.1-3.0 mg/kg partial responders. In the 0.1 to 3.0 mg/kg range, CD4+ and CD8+ blood T cells had expanded clonally by week 6.

Measured with immunoSEQ multiplex PCR; TCRdb has only the in-frame clones, and not every one. The table includes roughly 93,000 clones, about four fifths detected once. J was trimmed by 8 bases and V by 4 bases; bases with no gene match: 0. There are 12 residues in the CDR3. Germline V CDR1 and CDR2: MNHNS, SASEGT. The receptor's source is an adult with an advanced solid tumor such as melanoma, head and neck, liver or kidney cancer. This rearrangement joins TRBV6-1 to TRBJ1-4; TRBD1 aligns across 8 bases. Sequencing used CD4+ or CD8+ T cells sorted from blood, obtained in a trial of the OX40 agonist ivuxolimab. The CDR3 DNA reads as TGTGCCAGCAGTGGGGACAGGGAAAAACTGTTTTTT. Its protein is CASSGDREKLFF.